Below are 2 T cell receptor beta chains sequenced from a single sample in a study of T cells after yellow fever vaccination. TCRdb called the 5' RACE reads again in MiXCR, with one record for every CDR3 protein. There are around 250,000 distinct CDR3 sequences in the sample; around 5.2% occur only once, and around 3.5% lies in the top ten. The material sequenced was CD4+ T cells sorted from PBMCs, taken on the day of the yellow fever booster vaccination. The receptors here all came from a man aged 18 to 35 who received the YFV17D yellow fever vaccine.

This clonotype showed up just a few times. CDR3 protein: CASSTFLGTGANTEAFF. CDR3 bases: TGTGCCAGCAGCACTTTCCTCGGGACGGGGGCAAACACTGAAGCTTTCTTT. This rearrangement joins TRBV6-5 to TRBJ1-1, with D perhaps matching TRBD1 (6 bases). The CDR3 length is 17 residues. CDR1 is MNHEY, CDR2 SVGAGI, per germline. V was cut by 6 bases and J by 2 bases, with 22 bases left in between.

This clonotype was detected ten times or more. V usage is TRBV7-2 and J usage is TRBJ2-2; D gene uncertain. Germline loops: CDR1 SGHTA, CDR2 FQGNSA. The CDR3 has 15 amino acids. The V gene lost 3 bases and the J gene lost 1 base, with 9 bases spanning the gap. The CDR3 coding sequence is TGTGCCAGCAGCTTCGACTCCCAGAACACCGGGGAGCTGTTTTTT. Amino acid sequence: CASSFDSQNTGELFF.